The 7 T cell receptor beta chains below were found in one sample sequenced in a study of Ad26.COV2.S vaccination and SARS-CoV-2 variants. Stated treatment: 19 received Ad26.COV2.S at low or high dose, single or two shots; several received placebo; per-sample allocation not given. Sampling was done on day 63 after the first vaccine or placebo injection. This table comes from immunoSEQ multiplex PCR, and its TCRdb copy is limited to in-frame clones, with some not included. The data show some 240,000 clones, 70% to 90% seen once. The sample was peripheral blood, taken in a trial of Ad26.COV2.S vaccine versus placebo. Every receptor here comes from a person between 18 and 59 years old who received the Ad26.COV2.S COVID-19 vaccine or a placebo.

Here the CDR3 DNA reads TGTGCCAGCAGCCCGATGACGGACAGGGGGCCCTACAATGAGCAGTTCTTC. Protein product: CASSPMTDRGPYNEQFF. The genes are TRBV5-4 and TRBJ2-1, with 11 bases identical to TRBD1. The trim removed 4 bases at V and 2 bases at J, leaving 8 bases unmatched. The CDR3 has 17 amino acids. From germline, CDR1 is SGHNT and CDR2 YYREEE (reference sequence). Full variable domain (missing parts from reference TRBV5-4 and TRBJ2-1): ETGVTQSPTHLIKTRGQQVTLRCSSQSGHNTVSWYQQALGQGPQFIFQYYREEENGRGNFPPRFSGLQFPNYSSELNVNALELDDSALYLCASSPMTDRGPYNEQFFGPGTRLTVL.

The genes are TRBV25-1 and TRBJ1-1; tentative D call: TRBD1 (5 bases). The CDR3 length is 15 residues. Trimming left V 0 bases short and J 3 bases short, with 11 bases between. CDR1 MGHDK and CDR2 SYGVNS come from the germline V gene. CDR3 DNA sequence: TGTGCCAGCAGTGAATATGCAGGGAAAGACACTGAAGCTTTCTTT. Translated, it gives CASSEYAGKDTEAFF. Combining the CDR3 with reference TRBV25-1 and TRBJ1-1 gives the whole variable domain EADIYQTPRYLVIGTGKKITLECSQTMGHDKMYWYQQDPGMELHLIHYSYGVNSTEKGDLSSESTVSRIRTEHFPLTLESARPSHTSQYLCASSEYAGKDTEAFFGQGTRLTVV.

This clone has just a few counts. The CDR3 here is CSALAGDTGELFF. CDR3 in DNA: TGCAGCGCCCTAGCGGGAGACACCGGGGAGCTGTTTTTT. The chain joins TRBV29-1 to TRBJ2-2, with 10 nucleotides matching TRBD2. The CDR3 has 13 amino acids. Germline assignment: CDR1 SQVTM and CDR2 ANQGSEA. Losses at the gene ends were 7 bases for V and 3 bases for J; bases not matched to a gene: 2.

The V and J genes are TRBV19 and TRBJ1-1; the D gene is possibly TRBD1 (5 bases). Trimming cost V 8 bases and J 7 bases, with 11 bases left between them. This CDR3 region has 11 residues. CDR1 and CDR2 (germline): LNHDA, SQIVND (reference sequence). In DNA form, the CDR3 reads TGTGCCAGTTATCGGGGCTTTGAAGCTTTCTTT. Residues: CASYRGFEAFF.

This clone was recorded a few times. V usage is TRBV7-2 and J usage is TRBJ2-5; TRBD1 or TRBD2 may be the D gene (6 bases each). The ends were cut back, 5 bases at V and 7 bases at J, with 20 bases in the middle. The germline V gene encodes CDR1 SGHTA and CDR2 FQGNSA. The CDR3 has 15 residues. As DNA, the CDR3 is TGTGCCAGCAGCGCAACTCCGGGGGCGACGGGGACCCAGTACTTC. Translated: CASSATPGATGTQYF.

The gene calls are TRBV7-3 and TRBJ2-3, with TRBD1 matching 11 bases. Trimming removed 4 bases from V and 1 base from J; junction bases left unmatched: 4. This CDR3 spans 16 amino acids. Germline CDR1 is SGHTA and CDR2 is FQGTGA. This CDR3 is CASSSGTGGRTDTQYF. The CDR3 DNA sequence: TGTGCCAGCAGCTCTGGGACAGGGGGGCGCACAGATACGCAGTATTTT.

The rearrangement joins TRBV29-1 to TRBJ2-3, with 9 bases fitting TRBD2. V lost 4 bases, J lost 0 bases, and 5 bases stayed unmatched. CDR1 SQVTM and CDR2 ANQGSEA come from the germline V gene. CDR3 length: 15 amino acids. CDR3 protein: CSVAAGGSSTDTQYF. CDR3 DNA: TGCAGCGTTGCCGCGGGAGGGTCTAGCACAGATACGCAGTATTTT.